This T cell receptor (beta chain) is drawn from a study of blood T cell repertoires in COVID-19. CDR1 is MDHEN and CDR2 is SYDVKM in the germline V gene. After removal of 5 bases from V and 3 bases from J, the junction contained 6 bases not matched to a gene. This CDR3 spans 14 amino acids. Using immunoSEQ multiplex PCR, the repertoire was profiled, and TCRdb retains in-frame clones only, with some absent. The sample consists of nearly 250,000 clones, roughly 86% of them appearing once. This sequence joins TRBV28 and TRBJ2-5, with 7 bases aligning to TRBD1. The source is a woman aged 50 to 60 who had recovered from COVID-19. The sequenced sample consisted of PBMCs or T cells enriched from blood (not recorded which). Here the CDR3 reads CASSPTGREETQYF. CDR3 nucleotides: TGTGCCAGCAGTCCGACAGGGAGAGAAGAGACCCAGTACTTC. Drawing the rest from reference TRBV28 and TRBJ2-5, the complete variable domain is DVKVTQSSRYLVKRTGEKVFLECVQDMDHENMFWYRQDPGLGLRLIYFSYDVKMKEKGDIPEGYSVSREKKERFSLILESASTNQTSMYLCASSPTGREETQYFGPGTRLLVL.